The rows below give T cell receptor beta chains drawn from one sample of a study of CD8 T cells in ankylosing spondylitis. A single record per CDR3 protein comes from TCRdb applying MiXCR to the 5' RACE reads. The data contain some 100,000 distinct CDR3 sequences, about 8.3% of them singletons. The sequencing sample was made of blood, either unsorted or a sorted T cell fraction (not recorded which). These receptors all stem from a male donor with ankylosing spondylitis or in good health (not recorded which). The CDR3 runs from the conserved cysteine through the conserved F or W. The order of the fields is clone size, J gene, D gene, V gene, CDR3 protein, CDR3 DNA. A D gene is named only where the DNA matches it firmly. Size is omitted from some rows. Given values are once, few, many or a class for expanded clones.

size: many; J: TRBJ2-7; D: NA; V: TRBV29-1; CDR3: CSSGATYEQYF; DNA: TGCAGCTCCGGAGCAACCTACGAGCAGTACTTC
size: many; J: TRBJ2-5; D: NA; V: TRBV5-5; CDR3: CASSRNWDGETQYF; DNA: TGTGCCAGCAGCCGTAACTGGGACGGAGAGACCCAGTACTTC
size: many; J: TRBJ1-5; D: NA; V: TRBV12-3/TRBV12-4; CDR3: CASRMTVGYSNQPQHF; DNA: TGTGCCAGCAGAATGACAGTGGGGTATAGCAATCAGCCCCAGCATTTT
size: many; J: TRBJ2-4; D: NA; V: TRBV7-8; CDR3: CASSLEGRLAKNIQYF; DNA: TGTGCCAGCAGCTTAGAGGGACGTTTAGCCAAAAACATTCAGTACTTC
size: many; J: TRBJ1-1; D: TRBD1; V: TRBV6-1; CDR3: CASRADRELNTEAFF; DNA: TGTGCCAGCAGGGCAGACAGGGAGCTGAACACTGAAGCTTTCTTT
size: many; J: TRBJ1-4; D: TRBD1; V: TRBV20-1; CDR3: CSATTTLQGAGNEKLFF; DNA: TGCAGTGCTACCACCACCTTACAGGGGGCGGGTAATGAAAAACTGTTTTTT
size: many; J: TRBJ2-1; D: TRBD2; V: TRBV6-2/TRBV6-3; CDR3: CASSAASGDIYNEQFF; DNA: TGTGCCAGCAGTGCGGCTAGCGGGGATATATACAATGAGCAGTTCTTC
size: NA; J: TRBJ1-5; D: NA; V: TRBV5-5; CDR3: CASSVQRDQPQHF; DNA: TGTGCCAGCAGCGTACAGAGAGATCAGCCCCAGCATTTT
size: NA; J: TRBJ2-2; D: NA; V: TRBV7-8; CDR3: CTSSLKKVAGGELFF; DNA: TGTACCAGCAGCTTAAAGAAGGTGGCGGGCGGGGAGCTGTTTTTT
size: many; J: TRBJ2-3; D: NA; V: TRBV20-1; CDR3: CSASDFSSTDTQYF; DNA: TGCAGTGCTAGCGACTTCTCTAGCACAGATACGCAGTATTTT
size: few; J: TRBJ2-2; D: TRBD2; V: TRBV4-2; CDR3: CASSQETSGGLNTGELFF; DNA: TGTGCCAGCAGCCAAGAGACTAGCGGGGGGCTGAACACCGGGGAGCTGTTTTTT
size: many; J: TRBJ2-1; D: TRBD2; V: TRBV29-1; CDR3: CSVEGLAAEQFF; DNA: TGCAGCGTTGAAGGCCTAGCGGCCGAGCAGTTCTTC
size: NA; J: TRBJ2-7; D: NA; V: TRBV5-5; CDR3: CASSLAGPYEQYF; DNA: TGTGCCAGCAGCTTGGCGGGACCCTACGAGCAGTACTTC
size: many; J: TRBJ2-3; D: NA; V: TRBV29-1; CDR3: CSVAAGEDTQYF; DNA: TGCAGCGTTGCAGCAGGGGAGGATACGCAGTATTTT
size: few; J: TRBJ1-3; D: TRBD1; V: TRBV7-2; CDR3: CASSLAHLTGQGNTIYF; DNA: TGTGCCAGCAGCTTAGCGCATCTAACGGGACAGGGGAACACCATATATTTT
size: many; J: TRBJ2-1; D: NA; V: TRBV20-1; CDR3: CSARDWGDQFF; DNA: TGCAGTGCTAGAGATTGGGGGGACCAGTTCTTC
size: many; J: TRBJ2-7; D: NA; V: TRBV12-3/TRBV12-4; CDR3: CASSPPFDRHKQYF; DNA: TGTGCCAGCAGCCCGCCATTCGACCGCCACAAGCAGTACTTC
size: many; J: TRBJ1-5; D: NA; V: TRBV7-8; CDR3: CASSRGYGDQPQHF; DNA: TGTGCCAGCAGCCGGGGCTACGGAGATCAGCCCCAGCATTTT
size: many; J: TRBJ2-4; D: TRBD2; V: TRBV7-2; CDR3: CASELGLAGAIQYF; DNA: TGTGCCAGCGAACTCGGACTAGCGGGAGCCATTCAGTACTTC
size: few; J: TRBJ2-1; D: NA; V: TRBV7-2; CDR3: CASSLRLAGGGSYNEQFF; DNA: TGTGCCAGCAGCTTACGGCTAGCCGGAGGGGGTTCCTACAATGAGCAGTTCTTC
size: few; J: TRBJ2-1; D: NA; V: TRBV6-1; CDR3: CASSTERYNEQFF; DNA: TGTGCCAGCAGTACGGAGAGGTACAATGAGCAGTTCTTC
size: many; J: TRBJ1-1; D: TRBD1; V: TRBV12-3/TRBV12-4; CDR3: CASSPTGVNTEAFF; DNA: TGTGCCAGCAGCCCCACAGGGGTCAACACTGAAGCTTTCTTT
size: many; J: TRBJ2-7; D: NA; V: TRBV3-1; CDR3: CASSQRDTTYEQYF; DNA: TGTGCCAGCAGCCAACGGGACACTACCTACGAGCAGTACTTC
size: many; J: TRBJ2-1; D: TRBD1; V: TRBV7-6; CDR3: CASSLSVRTGVFNEQFF; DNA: TGTGCCAGCAGCTTAAGCGTCCGGACAGGTGTTTTCAATGAGCAGTTCTTC
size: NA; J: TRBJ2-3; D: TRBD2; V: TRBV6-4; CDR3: CASSSPSGTHTQYF; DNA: TGTGCCAGCAGTTCTCCTAGCGGGACTCATACGCAGTATTTT
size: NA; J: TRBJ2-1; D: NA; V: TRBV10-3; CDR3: CANDRGGNEQFF; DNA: TGTGCCAACGACAGGGGAGGGAATGAGCAGTTCTTC
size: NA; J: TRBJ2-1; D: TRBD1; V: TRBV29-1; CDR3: CSLRGPGGEQFF; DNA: TGCAGCCTTCGGGGACCAGGGGGCGAGCAGTTCTTC
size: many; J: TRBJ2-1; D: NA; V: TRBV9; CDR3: CASTPVTGVNEQFF; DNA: TGTGCCAGCACCCCCGTTACCGGGGTAAATGAGCAGTTCTTC
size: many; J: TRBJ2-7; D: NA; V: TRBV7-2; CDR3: CASSFEGGSSYEQYF; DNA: TGTGCCAGCAGCTTTGAGGGAGGAAGCTCCTACGAGCAGTACTTC
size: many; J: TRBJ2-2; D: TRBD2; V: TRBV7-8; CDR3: CASSIAGGPYTGELFF; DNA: TGTGCCAGCAGCATAGCGGGAGGGCCGTACACCGGGGAGCTGTTTTTT
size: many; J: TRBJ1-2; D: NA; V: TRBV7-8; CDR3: CASSSRGGTNYGYTF; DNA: TGTGCCAGCAGCTCACGGGGGGGAACTAACTATGGCTACACCTTC
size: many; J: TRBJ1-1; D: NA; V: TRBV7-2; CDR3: CASSLYGLNTEAFF; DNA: TGTGCCAGCAGCTTATACGGACTGAACACTGAAGCTTTCTTT
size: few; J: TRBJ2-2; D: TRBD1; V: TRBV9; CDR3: CASSVQGAQLGELFF; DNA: TGTGCCAGCAGCGTCCAGGGGGCGCAATTGGGGGAGCTGTTTTTT
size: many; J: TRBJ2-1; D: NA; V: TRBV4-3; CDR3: CASSLIQDGSGEQFF; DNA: TGCGCCAGCAGCCTGATTCAGGACGGGAGCGGTGAGCAGTTCTTC
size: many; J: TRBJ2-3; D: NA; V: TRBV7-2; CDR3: CASSPRTGTDTQYF; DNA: TGTGCCAGCAGCCCCCGGACTGGCACAGATACGCAGTATTTT
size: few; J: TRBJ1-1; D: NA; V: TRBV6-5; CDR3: CASSYLGNTEAFF; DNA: TGTGCCAGCAGTTACTTGGGGAACACTGAAGCTTTCTTT
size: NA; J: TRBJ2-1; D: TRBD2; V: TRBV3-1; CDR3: CASSQELAAYNEQFF; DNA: TGTGCCAGCAGCCAAGAACTAGCGGCCTACAATGAGCAGTTCTTC